The clone carrying this TCR beta chain was detected only once. The sample contains more than one DNA sequence encoding this CDR3. Measured with immunoSEQ multiplex PCR; TCRdb has only the in-frame clones, and not every one. Of 250,000 to 400,000 clones in the sample, roughly 87% are singletons; the top ten hold 1%. Unmatched junction bases numbered 4, after V lost 4 bases and J lost 6 bases. This CDR3 comprises 14 residues. Germline V lookup: CDR1 MNHEY, CDR2 SVGAGI. The sample belongs to a study of blood T cell repertoires in COVID-19. Study-wide background: Whether acute or convalescent, the COVID-19 samples came from the United States, Italy and Spain.

The source material was peripheral blood. V and J are TRBV6-5 and TRBJ1-5; 9 bases align to TRBD1. This receptor was taken from a middle-aged man with active or convalescent COVID-19. The CDR3 DNA sequence: TGTGCCAGCAGTTCCCGACAGGGGGGTCAGCCCCAGCATTTT. Residues: CASSSRQGGQPQHF.